Reported below is one T cell receptor (beta chain). Its cognate antigen is unknown. This sample was taken from a study of PD-1 blockade in classical Hodgkin lymphoma. Clones were read by immunoSEQ multiplex PCR, and TCRdb kept only the in-frame ones, dropping some. The top ten hold around 9.9% of the sample, which has 30,000 to 40,000 clones, less than 80% seen once. Relapse was seen in all patients after autologous stem cell transplantation, and brentuximab vedotin exposure was variable. General study results and limits: Why the repertoires differ is still unclear, perhaps disease activity or prior therapy.

Germline V lookup: CDR1 LNHDA, CDR2 SQIVND (reference sequence). V shed 6 bases and J 3 bases; nucleotides not matched to a gene: 18. There are 19 residues in the CDR3. The chain combines TRBV19 with TRBJ1-5; 9 nucleotides match TRBD1. Sequenced material: peripheral blood mononuclear cells (PBMCs), taken at baseline. The TCR originated in a human donor with classical Hodgkin lymphoma. The CDR3 loop reads CASSRRDREIRAINQPQHF. In DNA form, the CDR3 reads TGTGCCAGTAGCAGGAGGGACAGGGAAATTAGGGCGATCAATCAGCCCCAGCATTTT.